The present TCR beta chain was sequenced within a study of CD8 T cells in ankylosing spondylitis. Study conclusions and caveats: About 8 highly homologous variants made up a TCR beta motif, and this motif appeared characteristic of ankylosing spondylitis blood.

The ends lost 2 bases at V and 6 bases at J; junction bases unmatched: 5. CDR3 length: 15 amino acids. From germline, CDR1 is SGHKS and CDR2 YYEKEE (reference sequence). TCRdb used MiXCR to reprocess the 5' RACE reads, holding one entry per CDR3 protein. The sample has 450,000 or so distinct CDR3 sequences, around 26% seen once. On this clonotype itself: Its specificity is unknown.

The sequenced material came from blood, either unsorted or a sorted T cell fraction (not recorded which). This receptor was taken from a male donor with ankylosing spondylitis. V is TRBV5-5 and J is TRBJ2-1; 10 bases map to TRBD2. CDR3 DNA: TGTGCCAGCAGCTTAGGACTAGCGGAACTCAATGAGCAGTTCTTC. It codes for CASSLGLAELNEQFF.